Detailed here is one TCR beta chain. The antigen is unknown. RNA transcripts were the template for amplifying TCR beta CDR3 regions. RT-PCR in the first round (using the HTBI primer set) targeted the TCR CDR3. A single record per CDR3 protein comes from TCRdb applying MiXCR to the multiplex PCR reads. This table has around 300,000 distinct CDR3 sequences, around a fifth appearing once. This entry belongs to a study of T cells in Graves' hyperthyroidism and ophthalmopathy. On the study more broadly: Peripheral blood was drawn at first diagnosis, prior to all treatment.

The length of the CDR3 is 19 residues. Germline V gene lookup returns CDR1 KGHSH and CDR2 LQKENI. The junction had 15 bases not matched to a gene; V was cut back by 3 bases and J by 0 bases. The study based diagnoses on clinical symptoms, serum thyroxine and TRAb, thyroid ultrasound and orbital computed tomography. Study conclusions and caveats: In validation, the model predicted ophthalmopathy. These predictions came a median roughly 6.5 months before onset. Among thyroid clonotypes expanded above 0.001, most also appeared in blood.

Sequencing was performed on blood. This TCR was sampled from a man over 45 with Graves' ophthalmopathy. The V and J genes are TRBV18 and TRBJ1-2; 8 bases are a match to TRBD1. CDR3 DNA sequence: TGTGCCAGCTCACCCCTTCGAGCAGGGGGCCAGCCCCCTAACTATGGCTACACCTTC. Translating it yields CASSPLRAGGQPPNYGYTF.